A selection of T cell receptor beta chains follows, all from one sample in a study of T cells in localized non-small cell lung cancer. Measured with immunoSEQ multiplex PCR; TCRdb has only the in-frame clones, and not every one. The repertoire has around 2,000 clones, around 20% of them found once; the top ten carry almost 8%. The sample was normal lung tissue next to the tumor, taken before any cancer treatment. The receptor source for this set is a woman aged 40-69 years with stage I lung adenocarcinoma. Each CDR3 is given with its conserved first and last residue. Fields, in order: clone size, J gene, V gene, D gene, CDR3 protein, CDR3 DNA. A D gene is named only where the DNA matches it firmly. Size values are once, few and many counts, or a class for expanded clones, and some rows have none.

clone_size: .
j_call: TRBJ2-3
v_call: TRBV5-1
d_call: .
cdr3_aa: CASRSVRGNTDTQYF
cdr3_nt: TGCGCCAGCAGGTCGGTCCGGGGGAACACAGATACGCAGTATTTT

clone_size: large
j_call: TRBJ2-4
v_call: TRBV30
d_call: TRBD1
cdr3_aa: CAWSVQGANIQYF
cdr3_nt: TGTGCCTGGAGTGTACAGGGGGCAAACATTCAGTACTTC

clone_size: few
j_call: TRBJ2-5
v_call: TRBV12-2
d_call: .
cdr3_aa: CASSGGAGGETQYF
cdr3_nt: TGTGCCTCCTCCGGGGGAGCTGGCGGGGAGACCCAGTACTTC

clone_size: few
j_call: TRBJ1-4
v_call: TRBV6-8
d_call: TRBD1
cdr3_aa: CASSPRGTGSTNEKLFF
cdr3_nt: TGTGCCAGCAGTCCAAGGGGGACAGGGTCGACTAATGAAAAACTGTTTTTT

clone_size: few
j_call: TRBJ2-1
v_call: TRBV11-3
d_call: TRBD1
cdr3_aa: CASSVTQGAPANEQFF
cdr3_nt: TGTGCCAGCAGCGTTACACAGGGGGCGCCGGCTAATGAGCAGTTCTTC

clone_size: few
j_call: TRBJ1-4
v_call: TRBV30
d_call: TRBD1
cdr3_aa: CAYSGTGYEKLFF
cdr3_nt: TGTGCCTACTCCGGGACAGGGTATGAAAAACTGTTTTTT

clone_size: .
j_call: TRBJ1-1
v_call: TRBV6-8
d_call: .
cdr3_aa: CASSVGQMNTEAFF
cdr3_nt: TGTGCCAGCAGTGTTGGACAGATGAACACTGAAGCTTTCTTT

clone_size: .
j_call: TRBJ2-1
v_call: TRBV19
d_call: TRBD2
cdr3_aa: CASSPGTSGGEQFF
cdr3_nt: TGTGCCAGTAGTCCCGGGACTAGCGGGGGCGAGCAGTTCTTC

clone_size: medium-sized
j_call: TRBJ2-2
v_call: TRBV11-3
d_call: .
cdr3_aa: CASSSAPFGGAGTGELFF
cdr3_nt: TGTGCCAGCAGTTCTGCCCCCTTTGGCGGTGCGGGCACCGGGGAGCTGTTTTTT

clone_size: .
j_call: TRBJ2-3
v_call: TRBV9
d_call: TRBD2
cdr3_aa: CASSPTSGDPFTDTQYF
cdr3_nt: TGTGCCAGCAGCCCTACTAGCGGGGATCCCTTCACAGATACGCAGTATTTT

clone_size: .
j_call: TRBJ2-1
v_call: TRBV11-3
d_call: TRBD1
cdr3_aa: CASSKYPGQGNEQFF
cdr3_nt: TGTGCCAGCAGCAAATACCCGGGACAGGGGAATGAGCAGTTCTTC

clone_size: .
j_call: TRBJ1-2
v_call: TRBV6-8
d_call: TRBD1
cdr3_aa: CASSYSRAGGHGDGYTF
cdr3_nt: TGTGCCAGCAGTTACTCCCGGGCAGGGGGCCACGGCGATGGCTACACCTTC

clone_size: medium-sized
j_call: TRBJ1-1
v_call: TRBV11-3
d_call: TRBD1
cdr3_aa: CASSLARTGSMNTEAFF
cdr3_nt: TGTGCCAGCAGCTTGGCTAGGACAGGGTCCATGAACACTGAAGCTTTCTTT

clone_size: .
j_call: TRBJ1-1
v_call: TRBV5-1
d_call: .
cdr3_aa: CASSGEVRSTEAFF
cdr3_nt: TGCGCCAGCAGCGGGGAGGTCCGGAGCACTGAAGCTTTCTTT

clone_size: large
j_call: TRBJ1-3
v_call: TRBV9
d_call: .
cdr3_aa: CASSETGPGGNTIYF
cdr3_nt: TGTGCCAGCAGCGAAACAGGGCCAGGTGGAAACACCATATATTTT

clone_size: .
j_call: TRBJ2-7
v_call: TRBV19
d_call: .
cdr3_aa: CASSNLGDLDEQYF
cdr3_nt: TGTGCCAGTAGTAACCTCGGTGACTTAGACGAGCAGTACTTC

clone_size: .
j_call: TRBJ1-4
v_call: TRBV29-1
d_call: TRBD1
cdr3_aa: CSVGDRGGNEKLFF
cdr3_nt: TGCAGCGTCGGAGACAGGGGTGGGAATGAAAAACTGTTTTTT

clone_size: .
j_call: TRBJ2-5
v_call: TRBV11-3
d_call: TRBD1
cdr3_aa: CASATGQGAETQYF
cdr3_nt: TGTGCCAGCGCTACCGGACAGGGGGCAGAGACCCAGTACTTC

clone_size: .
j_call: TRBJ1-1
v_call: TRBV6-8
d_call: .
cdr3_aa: CASSYSNEGTEAFF
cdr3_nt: TGTGCCAGCAGTTACTCGAACGAGGGAACTGAAGCTTTCTTT

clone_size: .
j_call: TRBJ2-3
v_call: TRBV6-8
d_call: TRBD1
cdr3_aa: CASSRDSLLTDTQYF
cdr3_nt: TGTGCCAGCAGCCGGGACAGCCTTCTTACAGATACGCAGTATTTT

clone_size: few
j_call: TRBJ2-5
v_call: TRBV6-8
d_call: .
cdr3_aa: CASSYGSGGPQETQYF
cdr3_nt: TGTGCCAGCAGTTACGGGAGCGGCGGACCACAAGAGACCCAGTACTTC

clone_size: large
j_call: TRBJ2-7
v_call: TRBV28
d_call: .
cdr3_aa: CASTDRQERYEQYF
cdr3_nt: TGTGCCAGCACCGACCGACAGGAGAGGTACGAGCAGTACTTC

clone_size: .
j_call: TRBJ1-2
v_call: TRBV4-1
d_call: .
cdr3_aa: CASSQGVGSLYGYTF
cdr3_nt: TGCGCCAGCAGCCAAGGAGTGGGCAGCTTATATGGCTACACCTTC

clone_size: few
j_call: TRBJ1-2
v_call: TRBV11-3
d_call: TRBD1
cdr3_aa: CASSSGQGIYGYTF
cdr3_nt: TGTGCCAGCAGCTCGGGACAGGGTATCTATGGCTACACCTTC

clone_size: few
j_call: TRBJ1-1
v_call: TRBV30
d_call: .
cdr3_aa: CAWRALTGNTEAFF
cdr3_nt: TGTGCCTGGAGGGCCTTGACAGGGAACACTGAAGCTTTCTTT

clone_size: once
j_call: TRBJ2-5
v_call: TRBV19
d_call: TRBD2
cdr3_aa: CASSAQTSGGETQYF
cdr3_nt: TGTGCCAGTAGTGCCCAGACTAGCGGGGGGGAGACCCAGTACTTC

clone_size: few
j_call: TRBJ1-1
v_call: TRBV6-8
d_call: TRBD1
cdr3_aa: CASTRGTQVGAFF
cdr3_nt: TGTGCCAGCACCAGGGGGACACAGGTTGGGGCTTTCTTT

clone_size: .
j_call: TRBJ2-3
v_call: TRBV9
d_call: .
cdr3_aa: CASRVLAESDTQYF
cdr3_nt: TGTGCCAGCAGAGTACTAGCTGAATCGGATACGCAGTATTTT

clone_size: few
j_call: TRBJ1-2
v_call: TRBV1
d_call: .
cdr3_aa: CASSQVGAGPQRGYTF
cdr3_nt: TGCGCCAGCAGCCAAGTAGGGGCAGGCCCCCAACGTGGCTACACCTTC

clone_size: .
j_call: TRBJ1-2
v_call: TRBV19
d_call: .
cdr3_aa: CASSPQGAYYGYTF
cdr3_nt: TGTGCCAGTAGTCCACAGGGAGCCTACTATGGCTACACCTTC

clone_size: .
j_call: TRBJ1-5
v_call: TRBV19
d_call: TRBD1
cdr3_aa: CASTRGRQTNQPQHF
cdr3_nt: TGTGCCAGTACCAGGGGGAGGCAGACGAATCAGCCCCAGCATTTT

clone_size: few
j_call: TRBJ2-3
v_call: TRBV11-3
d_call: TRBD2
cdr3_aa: CASSLERPGGGTDTQYF
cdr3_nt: TGTGCCAGCAGCTTGGAACGGCCGGGGGGTGGCACAGATACGCAGTATTTT

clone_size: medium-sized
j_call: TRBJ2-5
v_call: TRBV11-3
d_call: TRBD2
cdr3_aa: CASSLGTTGVGETQYF
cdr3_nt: TGTGCCAGCAGCTTGGGGACTACGGGGGTGGGAGAGACCCAGTACTTC

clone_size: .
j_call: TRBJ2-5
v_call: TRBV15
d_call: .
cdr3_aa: CATSRDLATGETQYF
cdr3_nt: TGTGCCACCAGCAGAGATCTAGCCACGGGGGAGACCCAGTACTTC

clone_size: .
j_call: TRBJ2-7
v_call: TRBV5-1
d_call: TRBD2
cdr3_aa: CASSYGGSSYEQYF
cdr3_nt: TGCGCCAGCAGCTACGGGGGGTCCTCCTACGAGCAGTACTTC

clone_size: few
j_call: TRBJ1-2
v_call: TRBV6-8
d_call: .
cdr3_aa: CASGRGPNYGYTF
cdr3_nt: TGTGCCAGCGGTCGGGGACCGAACTATGGCTACACCTTC

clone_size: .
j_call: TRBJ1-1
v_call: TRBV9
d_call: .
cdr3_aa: CASSEGMTTEAFF
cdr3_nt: TGTGCCAGCAGCGAAGGGATGACGACTGAAGCTTTCTTT

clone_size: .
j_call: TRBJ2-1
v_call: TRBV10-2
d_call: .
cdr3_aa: CASRGSSYNEQFF
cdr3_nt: TGCGCCAGCAGGGGGAGCTCCTACAATGAGCAGTTCTTC

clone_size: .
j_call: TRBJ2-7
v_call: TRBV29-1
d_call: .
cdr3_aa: CSVVAGSSHEQYF
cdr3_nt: TGCAGCGTTGTTGCAGGGTCGTCCCACGAGCAGTACTTC

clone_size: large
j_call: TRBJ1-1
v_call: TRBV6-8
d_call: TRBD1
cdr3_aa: CASRQGPHTEAFF
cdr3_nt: TGTGCCAGCAGACAGGGGCCGCACACTGAAGCTTTCTTT

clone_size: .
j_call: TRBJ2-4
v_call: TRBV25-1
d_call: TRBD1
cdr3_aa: CASEGANRGAKNIQYF
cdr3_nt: TGTGCCAGCGAGGGGGCCAACCGGGGCGCCAAAAACATTCAGTACTTC

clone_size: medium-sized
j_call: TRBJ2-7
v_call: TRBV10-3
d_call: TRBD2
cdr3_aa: CATHIAGSYEQYF
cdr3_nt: TGTGCCACCCACATAGCGGGGTCCTACGAGCAGTACTTC

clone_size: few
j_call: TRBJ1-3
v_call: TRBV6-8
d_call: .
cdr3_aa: CASSYLPVVSGGNTIYF
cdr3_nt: TGTGCCAGCAGTTACTTGCCTGTGGTCTCGGGCGGAAACACCATATATTTT

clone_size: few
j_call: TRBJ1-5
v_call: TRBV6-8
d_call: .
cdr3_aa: CASTGTFYNNQPQHF
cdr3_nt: TGTGCCAGCACCGGGACATTCTATAATAATCAGCCCCAGCATTTT

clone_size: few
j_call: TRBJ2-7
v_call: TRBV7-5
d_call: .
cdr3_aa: CASSFSGGEREQYF
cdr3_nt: TGTGCCAGCAGCTTTAGCGGGGGGGAACGCGAGCAGTACTTC

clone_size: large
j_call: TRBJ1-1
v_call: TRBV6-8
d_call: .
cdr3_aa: CASSVTYPTGTEAFF
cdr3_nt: TGTGCCAGCAGTGTTACATATCCCACGGGCACTGAAGCTTTCTTT

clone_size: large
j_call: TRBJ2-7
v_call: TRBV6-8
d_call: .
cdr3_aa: CASTTDPGAGDEQYF
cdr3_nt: TGTGCCAGCACCACCGATCCAGGGGCCGGGGACGAGCAGTACTTC

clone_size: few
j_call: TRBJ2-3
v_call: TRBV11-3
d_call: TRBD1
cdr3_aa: CASSTGTGFIPDTQYF
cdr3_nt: TGTGCCAGCAGTACCGGGACAGGGTTTATCCCAGATACGCAGTATTTT